This T cell receptor beta chain was recovered during a study of blood T cell repertoires in COVID-19. Study background: COVID-19 samples, acute and convalescent, were from the United States, Italy and Spain.

CDR3 length: 13 amino acids. With 5 bases clipped from V and 7 bases from J, the junction kept 3 bases outside the gene matches. Using immunoSEQ multiplex PCR, the repertoire was profiled, and TCRdb retains in-frame clones only, with some absent. In the table there are roughly 220,000 clones, 65% to 90% of which are singletons. The participants were between about 18 and 90 years old and came from 24 US areas. This sequence originates from a woman aged 40-49 years with acute COVID-19. Sequenced: PBMCs or T cells enriched from blood (not recorded which). The chain combines TRBV12-3 or TRBV12-4 with TRBJ1-5, with 9 bases aligning to TRBD1. CDR3 DNA: TGTGCCAGCAGTACAGGGGGCAGGCAGCCCCAGCATTTT. It codes for CASSTGGRQPQHF.